The 23 T cell receptor beta chains presented below share a single source sample, sequenced in a study of blood T cell repertoires in COVID-19. Only in-frame clones appear in the TCRdb table, and some are missing; sequencing was by immunoSEQ multiplex PCR. This table has almost 250,000 clones, 70% to 90% appearing once. The material sequenced was PBMCs or T cells enriched from blood (not recorded which). These receptors were collected from a woman between 50 and 59 years old with acute COVID-19.

The rearrangement links TRBV27 to TRBJ1-5; 11 nucleotides agree with TRBD1. After removal of 5 bases from V and 6 bases from J, the junction contained 6 bases not matched to a gene. The CDR3 is 15 amino acids. Per the germline V gene, CDR1 is MNHEY and CDR2 is SMNVEV (reference sequence). This CDR3 reads CASSLGTGGIQPQHF. CDR3 in DNA: TGTGCCAGCAGTCTTGGGACAGGGGGAATTCAGCCCCAGCATTTT.

The V and J genes are TRBV3-1 (or the pseudogene TRBV3-2) and TRBJ2-7; 7 nucleotides align to TRBD2. The CDR3 covers 13 residues. Trimming took 6 bases from V and 1 from J; bases not matched to a gene: 3. Germline V gives CDR1 LGHDT, CDR2 YNNKEL (reference sequence). As DNA, the CDR3 is TGTGCCAGCAGTCGGGGAGGGTCCTACGAGCAGTACTTC. As protein: CASSRGGSYEQYF.

This chain connects TRBV4-3 to TRBJ1-2; 11 bases fit TRBD1. The V gene's germline CDR1 is LGHNA and CDR2 YSLEER. The CDR3 is made up of 15 amino acids. Trimming at V came to 3 bases and at J to 7 bases, leaving 7 bases not matched to a gene. Here the CDR3 reads CASSQIGQGAIGYTF. The CDR3 nucleotides read TGCGCCAGCAGCCAGATCGGACAGGGGGCAATTGGCTACACCTTC.

V and J are TRBV27 and TRBJ2-7; D is possibly TRBD1 (6 bases). The germline CDR1 and CDR2 sequences are MNHEY and SMNVEV (reference sequence). CDR3 length equals 13 residues. V was pared by 7 bases and J by 2 bases, with 12 bases between. The chain's CDR3 is CASTGQTPYEQYF. For the CDR3, the DNA is TGTGCCAGCACTGGACAGACCCCCTACGAGCAGTACTTC.

This clone was seen at least ten times. Different DNA sequences within this sample yield the same CDR3. V gene TRBV7-9 combines with J gene TRBJ1-1, with a tentative D call TRBD1 (5 bases). The CDR3 has 13 residues. Germline loops: CDR1 SEHNR, CDR2 FQNEAQ (reference sequence). V lost 5 bases, J lost 1 base, and 8 bases lay in between. As DNA, the CDR3 is TGTGCCAGCAGCCCGCAGGGGAACACTGAAGCTTTCTTT. Its translation is CASSPQGNTEAFF.

This clone was detected once. The V and J genes are TRBV10-3 and TRBJ1-2; D gene unclear. CDR3 length: 14 residues. V lost 7 bases and J 0 bases, leaving 12 bases between the germline ends. In germline, CDR1 is ENHRY, CDR2 SYGVKD. CDR3 amino acids: CAITGGQANYGYTF. Written as DNA, the CDR3 is TGTGCCATCACGGGAGGCCAGGCTAACTATGGCTACACCTTC.

This clone was observed a single time. The chain employs TRBV19 and TRBJ1-5; D gene unclear. In germline, CDR1 is LNHDA, CDR2 SQIVND (reference sequence). The CDR3 has 12 amino acids. The germline V and J ends were trimmed by 5 bases and 10 bases, with 12 bases remaining between them. CDR3 protein: CASSLIQSPQHF. CDR3 DNA sequence: TGTGCCAGTAGTCTGATACAGAGTCCCCAGCATTTT. Full variable domain (remainder filled in from reference TRBV19 and TRBJ1-5): DGGITQSPKYLFRKEGQNVTLSCEQNLNHDAMYWYRQDPGQGLRLIYYSQIVNDFQKGDIAEGYSVSREKKESFPLTVTSAQKNPTAFYLCASSLIQSPQHFGDGTRLSIL.

The chain couples TRBV30 to TRBJ1-2, with a tentative D call TRBD1 (5 bases). Germline-derived CDR1 and CDR2 are GTSNPN and SVGIG (reference sequence). CDR3 length: 14 residues. V gave up 1 base and J gave up 4 bases, with 13 bases separating them. The CDR3: CAWSEGRARYGYTF. For the CDR3, the DNA is TGTGCCTGGAGTGAGGGCAGGGCCCGCTATGGCTACACCTTC. Looking up the rest from reference TRBV30 and TRBJ1-2 gives the full variable domain: SQTIHQWPATLVQPVGSPLSLECTVEGTSNPNLYWYRQAAGRGLQLLFYSVGIGQISSEVPQNLSASRPQDRQFILSSKKLLLSDSGFYLCAWSEGRARYGYTFGSGTRLTVV.

The rearrangement joins TRBV5-1 to TRBJ1-2, with D uncertain. With 0 bases removed from V and 6 bases from J, the gap between germline ends came to 9 bases. This CDR3 has 13 amino acids. Germline V gene data show CDR1 as SGHRS and CDR2 as YFSETQ. CDR3 coding DNA: TGCGCCAGCAGCTTGGCCGGGGTCGATGGCTACACCTTC. Amino acid sequence: CASSLAGVDGYTF.

This clone was picked up a small number of times. The chain is built from TRBV9 and TRBJ2-1; possibly TRBD1 for D (6 bases). V lost 0 bases and J lost 4, with 17 bases in between. CDR1 and CDR2 (germline): SGDLS, YYNGEE. This CDR3 contains 17 residues. In nucleotides, the CDR3 is TGTGCCAGCAGCGTAGCTTTTACAGGGACGGAGTACAATGAGCAGTTCTTC. This encodes CASSVAFTGTEYNEQFF.

The chain carries TRBV10-3 and TRBJ1-1; 9 bases line up with TRBD1. After removal of 5 bases from V and 5 bases from J, the junction contained 6 bases not matched to a gene. Germline V gives CDR1 ENHRY, CDR2 SYGVKD. The CDR3 spans 14 residues. CDR3 sequence: CAISSTGGDTEAFF. The CDR3 DNA sequence: TGTGCCATCAGTTCGACAGGGGGGGATACTGAAGCTTTCTTT.

This clone was recorded once. This sequence joins TRBV15 and TRBJ1-5, with TRBD1 as a possible D gene (5 bases). The CDR3 covers 15 residues. Germline CDR1 is LNHNV and CDR2 is YYDKDF (reference sequence). The germline V and J ends were trimmed by 0 bases and 1 base, with 7 bases remaining between them. The CDR3 bases are TGTGCCACCAGCAGAGAAAGGGGAAGCAATCAGCCCCAGCATTTT. It specifies CATSRERGSNQPQHF.

This chain uses TRBV7-9 with TRBJ1-2; 7 bases fit TRBD1. Trimming took 4 bases from V and 7 from J; bases not matched to a gene: 0. The CDR3 has 11 residues. Germline-derived CDR1 and CDR2 are SEHNR and FQNEAQ (reference sequence). CDR3: CASSSGGGYTF. The DNA of the CDR3 is TGTGCCAGCAGCTCAGGGGGTGGCTACACCTTC. The full variable domain, with the rest looked up from reference TRBV7-9 and TRBJ1-2, is DTGVSQNPRHKITKRGQNVTFRCDPISEHNRLYWYRQTLGQGPEFLTYFQNEAQLEKSRLLSDRFSAERPKGSFSTLEIQRTEQGDSAMYLCASSSGGGYTFGSGTRLTVV.

This clone has ten or more counts. The V and J genes are TRBV6-1 and TRBJ2-7; maybe TRBD1 (7 bases). The CDR3 sequence is 14 residues long. Trimming removed 3 bases at V and 6 bases at J, with 15 bases between. Germline V lookup: CDR1 MNHNS, CDR2 SASEGT. Written as DNA, the CDR3 is TGTGCCAGCAGTGATTGGTGGCAGGGGGGCGAGCAGTACTTC. Residues: CASSDWWQGGEQYF.

As DNA, the CDR3 is TGTGCCAGCAGCTTAGGACAGGCTCGCGAGCAGTACTTC. As protein: CASSLGQAREQYF. The V and J genes are TRBV7-2 and TRBJ2-7, with D maybe TRBD1 (6 bases). CDR3 size: 13 residues. Germline assignment: CDR1 SGHTA and CDR2 FQGNSA. The V and J ends lost 1 base and 6 bases respectively, with 10 bases between them.

The rearrangement uses TRBV7-2 and TRBJ2-5; 7 bases map to TRBD2. Losses at the gene ends were 8 bases for V and 3 bases for J; bases not matched to a gene: 9. The germline V gene encodes CDR1 SGHTA and CDR2 FQGNSA. CDR3 size: 14 residues. Written as DNA, the CDR3 is TGTGCCAGCGGCAAGGCCGGGGGGAAAGAGACCCAGTACTTC. It translates to CASGKAGGKETQYF.

This clone occurred a few times. This chain connects TRBV13 to TRBJ1-2, with TRBD1 identical over 8 bases. Trimming at V came to 4 bases and at J to 4 bases, leaving 11 bases not matched to a gene. CDR3 length: 16 amino acids. Germline lookup yields CDR1 PRHDT and CDR2 FYEKMQ (reference sequence). CDR3 amino acids: CASSSDLTGVLYGYTF. DNA of the CDR3: TGTGCCAGCAGCTCCGACCTGACAGGGGTCCTCTATGGCTACACCTTC. The whole variable domain, remainder taken from reference TRBV13 and TRBJ1-2, is AAGVIQSPRHLIKEKRETATLKCYPIPRHDTVYWYQQGPGQDPQFLISFYEKMQSDKGSIPDRFSAQQFSDYHSELNMSSLELGDSALYFCASSSDLTGVLYGYTFGSGTRLTVV.

The chain recombines TRBV5-4 with TRBJ2-1; D not resolved. CDR1 and CDR2 from the germline V gene are SGHNT and YYREEE (reference sequence). Trimming cost V 5 bases and J 0 bases, with 12 bases left between them. The CDR3 length is 15 residues. DNA for the CDR3: TGTGCCAGCAGTACGCAGGCTGCCTCCTACAATGAGCAGTTCTTC. It encodes CASSTQAASYNEQFF.

This clone was counted a single time. The rearrangement uses TRBV11-3 and TRBJ1-2, with D uncertain. CDR1 is SGHNT and CDR2 is YENEEA in the germline V gene. Trimming pared 0 bases from V and 2 bases from J, leaving 4 bases between. The CDR3 loop spans 13 amino acids. This chain's CDR3 is CASSLDRNYGYTF. CDR3 bases: TGTGCCAGCAGCTTAGACAGGAACTATGGCTACACCTTC.

This chain uses TRBV12-3 or TRBV12-4 with TRBJ1-3; D is uncertain. The CDR3 consists of 12 residues. V was clipped by 6 bases and J by 2 bases, with 5 bases between them. The CDR3 loop reads CASRGAGNTIYF. For the CDR3, the DNA is TGTGCCAGCAGAGGAGCTGGAAACACCATATATTTT.

V gene TRBV2 combines with J gene TRBJ1-2; D not certain. Germline V gene sequence: CDR1 SNHLY, CDR2 FYNNEI. CDR3 size: 15 residues. V was clipped by 3 bases and J by 0 bases, with 11 bases between them. This CDR3 reads CASSEAVYTNYGYTF. CDR3 nucleotides: TGTGCCAGCAGTGAGGCGGTCTACACTAACTATGGCTACACCTTC.

The V call is TRBV19, the J call TRBJ2-3; 8 bases line up with TRBD1. V was pared by 7 bases and J by 2 bases, with 5 bases of the junction left unmatched. CDR3 size: 14 residues. CDR1 LNHDA and CDR2 SQIVND come from the germline V gene (reference sequence). CDR3 sequence (DNA): TGTGCCAGTAATGACAGGGGATACACAGATACGCAGTATTTT. Translating it yields CASNDRGYTDTQYF.

The chain couples TRBV4-1 to TRBJ1-4, with a weak D call TRBD1 (6 bases). The V and J ends lost 1 base and 5 bases respectively, with 11 bases between them. The CDR3 runs 15 residues. Germline CDR1 MGHRA, CDR2 YSYEKL. The CDR3 nucleotides read TGCGCCAGCAGCCAAGCCGGACAGTTAAATGAAAAACTGTTTTTT. Translating gives CASSQAGQLNEKLFF.